A selection of T cell receptor beta chains follows, all from one sample in a study of T cell repertoires in cytomegalovirus infection. These TCRs are of unknown antigen specificity. TCRdb recomputed calls from the reads with MiXCR, one row per CDR3 protein. The repertoire has fewer than 850,000 distinct CDR3 sequences, approximately 32% of them found once; the top ten carry around 14%. Material: cultured CD8+ T cells from PBMCs, obtained from culture after CMV antigen stimulation. These receptors all come from a human donor in good health (CMV status not recorded). Some clones in this sample may be carry-over from other donors' samples. CDR3s leave out the opening cysteine and the closing phenylalanine or tryptophan.

>TRBV19|TRBJ1-5
ASSPTGGYNQPQH
>TRBV7-6|TRBJ1-5
ASSPGQLNQPQH
>TRBV25-1|TRBJ1-1
ASSDSQPTYDTEAF
>TRBV12-3/TRBV12-4|TRBJ1-2
ASSFTVASNYGYT
>TRBV7-9|TRBJ2-7
ASSPPASRGEQY
>TRBV7-2|TRBJ2-2
ASSSLNTGELF
>TRBV7-2|TRBJ2-1
ASRTGTSGEQF
>TRBV7-9|TRBJ1-2
ASSLALGQGIDGYT
>TRBV7-4|TRBJ2-7
ASSHDGTTYEQY
>TRBV2|TRBJ1-6
ASSQTGLRSPLH
>TRBV19|TRBJ2-5
ASSDGPYRGETQY
>TRBV20-1|TRBJ2-1
SATGVAGDNEQF
>TRBV12-3/TRBV12-4|TRBJ2-1
ASTFTRNEQF
>TRBV29-1|TRBJ2-7
SVEDSSLYEQY
>TRBV27|TRBJ1-2
ASSSQGLFDGYT
>TRBV7-2|TRBJ2-1
ASRRSGGAVNEQF
>TRBV6-5|TRBJ1-2
ASSYSIVLDGYT
>TRBV7-9|TRBJ1-2
ASSLPRDRGLNYGYT
>TRBV7-9|TRBJ2-2
ASSFELSGELF
>TRBV7-2|TRBJ2-7
ASSPALYEQY
>TRBV19|TRBJ1-2
ASSISDGGGYT
>TRBV29-1|TRBJ2-6
SAYGTLRSGANVLT
>TRBV12-3/TRBV12-4|TRBJ1-2
ASSPTNYGYT
>TRBV10-2|TRBJ2-3
ASSDWGLQVDTQY
>TRBV15|TRBJ2-3
ATARGRLTDTQY
>TRBV7-6|TRBJ2-7
ASSLVGDYEQY
>TRBV14|TRBJ2-2
ASSLGLAGEPANTGELF
>TRBV5-1|TRBJ2-7
ASSLNRGTGSSYEQY
>TRBV27|TRBJ1-1
ASTPGGGTEAF
>TRBV19|TRBJ1-4
ASSIGVLTEKLF
>TRBV7-9|TRBJ2-1
ASSSTNDRPSLSYNEQF
>TRBV29-1|TRBJ2-2
SVEVGYNTGELF
>TRBV7-9|TRBJ2-5
ASSSPRPQAETQY
>TRBV12-3/TRBV12-4|TRBJ1-5
ASSPRDSYSNQPQH
>TRBV19|TRBJ1-1
ASTDGGFEAF
>TRBV27|TRBJ2-2
ASSPGTGGNTGELF
>TRBV9|TRBJ1-1
ASSVEGRNTEAF
>TRBV29-1|TRBJ1-5
SVYTGDNQPQH
>TRBV27|TRBJ2-7
ASSYDRGGYEQY
>TRBV6-6|TRBJ2-7
ASSPGPSPQYEQY
>TRBV3-1|TRBJ1-2
ASSQIFSDRSSFYGYT
>TRBV7-3|TRBJ1-1
ASSLTGRAKAF
>TRBV20-1|TRBJ1-6
SARDLAGQGNNSPLH
>TRBV12-3/TRBV12-4|TRBJ2-5
ASSSVVGETQY
>TRBV7-8|TRBJ2-1
ASSLDPSRENEQF
>TRBV27|TRBJ2-7
ASSFASTETYEQY
>TRBV4-2|TRBJ2-3
ASSQEASGGTDTQY
>TRBV11-1|TRBJ2-7
ASSPGLAGTFYEQY
>TRBV6-1|TRBJ1-1
ASSVGIEGTEAF
>TRBV7-8|TRBJ2-5
ASSSNDLAAQETQY
>TRBV19|TRBJ2-2
ASSTDGVAGELF
>TRBV11-2|TRBJ1-5
ASSCMTDRGNSNQPQH
>TRBV10-3|TRBJ2-1
AISEKRGAGEQF
>TRBV11-1|TRBJ2-1
ASSFRRGVPYNEQF
>TRBV7-9|TRBJ2-1
ASSHRDRGHNEQF
>TRBV10-3|TRBJ2-1
AISSDNSYNEQF
>TRBV7-6|TRBJ2-2
ASSPFVGGTVNTGELF